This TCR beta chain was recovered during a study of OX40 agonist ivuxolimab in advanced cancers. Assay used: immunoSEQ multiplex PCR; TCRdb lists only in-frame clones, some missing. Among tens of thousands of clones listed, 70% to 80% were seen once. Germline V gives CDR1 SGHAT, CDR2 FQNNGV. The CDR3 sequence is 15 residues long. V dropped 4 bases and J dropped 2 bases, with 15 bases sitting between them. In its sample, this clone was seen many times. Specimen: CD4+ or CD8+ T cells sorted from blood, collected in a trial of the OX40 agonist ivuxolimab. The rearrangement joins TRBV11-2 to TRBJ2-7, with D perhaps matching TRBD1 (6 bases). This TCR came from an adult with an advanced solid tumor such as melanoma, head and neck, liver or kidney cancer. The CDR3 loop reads CASSSGTPSAYEQYF. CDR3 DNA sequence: TGTGCCAGCAGCTCAGGGACACCCTCGGCCTACGAGCAGTACTTC.